This T cell receptor beta chain emerged from a study of blood T cell repertoires in COVID-19. Profiled with immunoSEQ multiplex PCR; TCRdb holds only in-frame clones, not every one. The table lists 280,000 or so clones, 90% of them singletons. The length of the CDR3 is 14 residues. V was clipped by 8 bases and J by 2 bases, with 15 bases between them. In germline, CDR1 is LNHDA, CDR2 SQIVND (reference sequence). Cohorts were based on clinical histories the participants reported. V is TRBV19 and J is TRBJ1-1; TRBD1 is a possible D gene (6 bases). The source is a woman younger than 35 with acute COVID-19. The source material was PBMCs or T cells enriched from blood (not recorded which). The CDR3 protein is CASVTFRGNTEAFF. In DNA form, the CDR3 reads TGTGCCAGTGTGACTTTCAGGGGTAACACTGAAGCTTTCTTT. The full variable domain, in which reference TRBV19 and TRBJ1-1 provide the parts outside the CDR3, is DGGITQSPKYLFRKEGQNVTLSCEQNLNHDAMYWYRQDPGQGLRLIYYSQIVNDFQKGDIAEGYSVSREKKESFPLTVTSAQKNPTAFYLCASVTFRGNTEAFFGQGTRLTVV.